This T cell receptor (beta chain) is from a study of shared clonotypes between healthy human individuals. Whole-study context: Aged between 18 and 49, the donors were two women and a few men.

Assay used: immunoSEQ multiplex PCR; TCRdb lists only in-frame clones, some missing. The top ten clones hold approximately 1.1% of a sample with 1,500,000 or so clones, 95% to 97% of them seen once. Germline CDR1 is SEHNR and CDR2 is FQNEAQ (reference sequence). V gave up 0 bases and J gave up 2 bases; unmatched junction bases: 2. The CDR3 spans 16 residues. This chain connects TRBV7-9 to TRBJ1-3; TRBD1 aligns across 9 bases. The sequenced sample consisted of naive CD4+ T cells sorted from blood. Noted subset: CD45RA+ positively selected. The sequence was obtained from a man between 25 and 39 years old in good health. CDR3 nucleotides: TGTGCCAGCAGCTTAGCGGGGACAGGGACTGGAAACACCATATATTTT. Translated: CASSLAGTGTGNTIYF.